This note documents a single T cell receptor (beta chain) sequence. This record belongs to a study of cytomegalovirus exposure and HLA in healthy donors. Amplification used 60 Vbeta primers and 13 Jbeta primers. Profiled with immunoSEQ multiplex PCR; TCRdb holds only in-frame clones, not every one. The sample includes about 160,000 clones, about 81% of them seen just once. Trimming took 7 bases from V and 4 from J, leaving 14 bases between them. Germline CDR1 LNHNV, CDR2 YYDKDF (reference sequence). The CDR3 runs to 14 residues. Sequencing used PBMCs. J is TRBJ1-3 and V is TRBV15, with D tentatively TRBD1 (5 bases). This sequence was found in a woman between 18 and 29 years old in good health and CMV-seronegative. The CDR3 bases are TGTGCCACCACCAGGGTTTCAGAAGGAAACACCATATATTTT. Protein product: CATTRVSEGNTIYF.